The 17 T cell receptor beta chains below come from one sample, sequenced in a study of T-cell reconstitution after alpha-beta-depleted transplantation in children. Preparation of the TCRbeta library was carried out with unique molecular identifiers. TCRdb reanalysed the PCR reads using MiXCR and keeps one entry per CDR3 protein. The top ten hold 2% to 3% of the sample, which has approximately 340,000 distinct CDR3 sequences, 10% seen once. Sequencing used PBMCs from the stem cell graft donor, obtained from the stem cell graft. Receptor source: a human donor who donated a stem cell graft to a child with acute lymphoblastic leukemia.

This clonotype was detected only a few times. The V gene is TRBV7-3, the J gene TRBJ2-1; 7 nucleotides match TRBD2. Germline CDR1 and CDR2: SGHTA and FQGTGA. V was clipped by 5 bases and J by 5 bases; unmatched bases: 18. The CDR3 runs to 18 residues. CDR3 in DNA: TGTGCCAGCAGCCCAAAGTTCGTTGGACTAGGATTGGACAATGAGCAGTTCTTC. Translated, it gives CASSPKFVGLGLDNEQFF.

The J gene is TRBJ2-1, the V gene TRBV4-1; D tentatively fits TRBD1 or TRBD2 (5 bases each). The CDR3 is 16 amino acids. Germline CDR1 is MGHRA and CDR2 is YSYEKL. The V end lost 1 base, the J end lost 2 bases, and 12 bases lay between the germline ends. For the CDR3, the DNA is TGCGCCAGCAGCCAAGGAGGGGCCCGGGCCTACAATGAGCAGTTCTTC. The encoded protein is CASSQGGARAYNEQFF.

This clonotype was counted at least ten times. The rearrangement uses TRBV7-9 and TRBJ2-7; D might be TRBD1 or TRBD2, each matching 6 bases. The CDR3 covers 12 residues. Germline V gene data show CDR1 as SEHNR and CDR2 as FQNEAQ (reference sequence). Between the trimmed V and J ends, which lost 6 bases and 5 bases, there was a span of 11 bases. The CDR3 sequence is CASRGGRNEQYF. Here the CDR3 DNA reads TGTGCCAGCAGAGGGGGGCGGAACGAGCAGTACTTC.

This clonotype was counted at least ten times. The CDR3 here is CASSVASGSSGEQFF. DNA of the CDR3: TGTGCCAGCAGTGTAGCTAGCGGGTCCTCGGGTGAGCAGTTCTTC. The rearrangement uses TRBV2 and TRBJ2-1; 8 bases fit TRBD2. CDR1 and CDR2 from the germline V gene are SNHLY and FYNNEI. Trimming at V came to 4 bases and at J to 9 bases, leaving 11 bases not matched to a gene. This CDR3 contains 15 residues.

The rearrangement uses TRBV7-6 and TRBJ2-2; 7 nucleotides line up with TRBD2. J lost 6 bases, V lost 7 bases, and 8 bases had no gene match. This CDR3 spans 14 amino acids. Germline V gene lookup returns CDR1 SGHVS and CDR2 FNYEAQ. The CDR3, as DNA: TGTGCCAGCAAGAGCGGGACGGGCCCCGGGGAGCTGTTTTTT. It specifies CASKSGTGPGELFF.

This clonotype has more than one count but fewer than ten. The chain links TRBV4-2 to TRBJ2-1, with a tentative D call TRBD2 (5 bases). Trimming removed 0 bases at V and 5 bases at J, with 11 bases between. The germline V gene encodes CDR1 LGHNA and CDR2 YNFKEQ. The CDR3 spans 15 residues. CDR3 bases: TGTGCCAGCAGCCAAGAGTTAGCGCTGCACAATGAGCAGTTCTTC. Translation: CASSQELALHNEQFF.

This clonotype was counted between two and nine times. This chain connects TRBV20-1 to TRBJ2-1; D not resolved. The germline CDR1 and CDR2 sequences are DFQATT and SNEGSKA (reference sequence). Trimming shortened V by 3 bases and J by 6 bases, and 24 bases separated the two germline ends. The CDR3 is 17 amino acids. The CDR3 DNA is TGCAGTGCTAGGAGCCAGGACCTCCCTCCTTTAAGCAATGAGCAGTTCTTC. Translating it yields CSARSQDLPPLSNEQFF.

J is TRBJ2-1 and V is TRBV29-1; D unresolved. V gave up 3 bases and J gave up 5 bases, with 14 bases separating them. This CDR3 is 14 amino acids long. Germline assignment: CDR1 SQVTM and CDR2 ANQGSEA. CDR3 sequence reads: CSVEGWRSHNEQFF. CDR3 nucleotides: TGCAGCGTTGAGGGATGGCGGAGCCACAATGAGCAGTTCTTC.

For this clonotype: The junction departs from the called germline gene at one end, perhaps through a read error. The chain uses TRBV3-1 and TRBJ2-6, with a tentative D call TRBD2 (6 bases). The length of the CDR3 is 17 residues. Per germline, CDR1 LGHDT and CDR2 YNNKEL (reference sequence). The CDR3 sequence is CATSHRDSGPGANVLTF. CDR3 nucleotides: TGTGCCACCAGCCATAGGGACTCGGGGCCTGGGGCCAACGTCCTGACTTTC.

V gene TRBV4-2 combines with J gene TRBJ2-7; D may match TRBD1 or TRBD2 (6 bases each). Germline CDR1 LGHNA, CDR2 YNFKEQ. This CDR3 has 17 residues. Between the trimmed V and J ends, which lost 0 bases and 2 bases, there was a span of 17 bases. CDR3 amino acids: CASSQDPRGQGTYEQYF. The CDR3 coding sequence is TGTGCCAGCAGCCAAGATCCCCGGGGGCAGGGAACCTACGAGCAGTACTTC.

This clonotype was observed many times. The rearrangement uses TRBV29-1 and TRBJ2-7, with no clear D. V lost 0 bases and J 3 bases, leaving 12 bases between the germline ends. The CDR3 consists of 14 residues. Germline V gene sequence: CDR1 SQVTM, CDR2 ANQGSEA. The CDR3 region is CSVEDPTQHYEQYF. Written as DNA, the CDR3 is TGCAGCGTTGAAGATCCCACACAGCACTACGAGCAGTACTTC.

The sample holds a few counts of this clonotype. The chain joins TRBV20-1 to TRBJ1-6, with unresolved D. The CDR3 loop spans 15 amino acids. Trimming cost V 4 bases and J 1 base, with 11 bases left between them. CDR1 and CDR2 (germline): DFQATT, SNEGSKA (reference sequence). CDR3: CSAMPPGSYNSPLHF. DNA for the CDR3: TGCAGTGCTATGCCCCCGGGGTCCTATAATTCACCCCTCCACTTT.

In its sample, this clonotype was seen many times. The chain employs TRBV5-6 and TRBJ2-3; TRBD1 aligns across 8 bases. The CDR3 loop spans 15 amino acids. Germline assignment: CDR1 SGHDT and CDR2 YYEEEE. V was pared by 4 bases and J by 1 base, with 5 bases of the junction left unmatched. The CDR3 region is CASSADRGRTDTQYF. The CDR3 nucleotides are TGTGCCAGCAGCGCCGACAGGGGTCGCACAGATACGCAGTATTTT.

The V gene is TRBV25-1, the J gene TRBJ2-7, with 11 bases lining up with TRBD2. There are 14 residues in the CDR3. V shed 7 bases, J shed 0 bases, and the junction held 2 bases outside the gene matches. The germline V gene encodes CDR1 MGHDK and CDR2 SYGVNS. The CDR3 coding sequence is TGTGCCAGCACAACTAGCGGGAGCTCCTACGAGCAGTACTTC. This translates into CASTTSGSSYEQYF.

This clonotype was seen many times. V usage is TRBV12-3 or TRBV12-4 and J usage is TRBJ2-1; D might be TRBD1 (6 bases). V was clipped by 7 bases and J by 2 bases, with 12 bases between them. This CDR3 has 14 amino acids. CDR3 DNA: TGTGCCAGCACCAAGGACAGAACCTACAATGAGCAGTTCTTC. Translated, it gives CASTKDRTYNEQFF.

This clonotype was seen only a few times. The chain combines TRBV7-2 with TRBJ2-7; 13 positions agree with TRBD2. Germline CDR1 reads SGHTA; CDR2 reads FQGNSA. Losses at the gene ends were 2 bases for V and 0 bases for J; bases not matched to a gene: 1. There are 16 residues in the CDR3. This CDR3 reads CASSLRLAGGSYEQYF. Written as DNA, the CDR3 is TGTGCCAGCAGCTTACGACTAGCGGGGGGCTCCTACGAGCAGTACTTC.

The V and J genes are TRBV3-1 and TRBJ2-5; 7 bases map to TRBD2. V lost 0 bases, J lost 7 bases, and 11 bases stayed unmatched. CDR1 and CDR2 (germline): LGHDT, YNNKEL (reference sequence). This CDR3 has 16 amino acids. The CDR3 here is CASSQDGRAGSRTQYF. The CDR3 region has the DNA TGTGCCAGCAGCCAAGATGGCCGAGCGGGGTCCAGGACCCAGTACTTC.